The 12 T cell receptor beta chains listed next were all sequenced from one sample in a study of response to subunit inactivated influenza vaccine. TCRdb reprocessed the RT-PCR reads with MiXCR, giving one entry per CDR3 protein. The table lists about 190,000 distinct CDR3 sequences, roughly an eighth of them singletons. The sample was CD8+ T cells sorted from PBMCs, taken roughly 5 days after vaccination. The source of these receptors is a man in his fifties who received an inactivated influenza vaccine.

This clonotype has only one observation. The chain recombines TRBV4-1 with TRBJ2-1; D gene unclear. CDR3 length equals 16 residues. CDR1 MGHRA and CDR2 YSYEKL come from the germline V gene. Trimming pared 4 bases from V and 3 bases from J, leaving 16 bases between. This CDR3 reads CASSRPAGLNYNEQFF. The CDR3 nucleotides are TGCGCCAGCAGCCGACCCGCCGGGTTGAACTACAATGAGCAGTTCTTC.

This clonotype was detected a few times. The chain recombines TRBV10-1 with TRBJ2-3; unclear D gene. From germline, CDR1 is WNHNN and CDR2 SYGVQD (reference sequence). V was trimmed by 8 bases and J by 0 bases, leaving 15 bases between them. The CDR3 is 15 amino acids. The DNA for the CDR3 is TGCGCCAGCCCGACCGGGCAGCCTAGCACAGATACGCAGTATTTT. This codes for CASPTGQPSTDTQYF.

Concerning this clonotype: The junction departs from germline at one end; a sequencing error may be responsible. The chain joins TRBV29-1 to TRBJ2-2, with 8 positions matching TRBD1. The germline V gene has CDR1 SQVTM and CDR2 ANQGSEA. The CDR3 runs to 16 residues. CDR3 in amino acids: CSIESRDRGNTGELFF. CDR3 coding DNA: TGCAGCATTGAAAGCCGAGACAGGGGTAACACCGGGGAGCTGTTTTTT.

V is TRBV7-9 and J is TRBJ1-4; perhaps TRBD1 as D (5 bases). Trimming took 2 bases from V and 7 from J, leaving 11 bases between them. This CDR3 is 14 amino acids long. Germline CDR1 SEHNR, CDR2 FQNEAQ (reference sequence). Written as DNA, the CDR3 is TGTGCCAGCAGCTTATCGGGGCTGGGTGAAAAACTGTTTTTT. It translates to CASSLSGLGEKLFF.

This clonotype was found many times. The rearrangement links TRBV7-9 to TRBJ2-7; 9 bases map to TRBD2. Germline CDR1 reads SEHNR; CDR2 reads FQNEAQ (reference sequence). The CDR3 covers 16 residues. The ends lost 2 bases at V and 7 bases at J; junction bases unmatched: 12. The CDR3 nucleotides read TGTGCCAGCAGCTTACCCTATATAGCGGGAGTCGAAGAGCAGTACTTC. This sequence encodes CASSLPYIAGVEEQYF.

The table lists this clonotype with a few counts. The J gene is TRBJ2-1, the V gene TRBV4-3; 10 bases align to TRBD2. V lost 1 base, J lost 7 bases, and 4 bases stayed unmatched. Germline assignment: CDR1 LGHNA and CDR2 YSLEER. This CDR3 contains 15 residues. The CDR3 loop reads CASSQVASGSNEQFF. CDR3 nucleotide sequence: TGCGCCAGCAGCCAAGTGGCTAGCGGGAGTAATGAGCAGTTCTTC.

The chain's CDR3 is CASTVLGTSTDTQYF. The CDR3 nucleotides read TGTGCCAGCACGGTCCTAGGGACTAGCACAGATACGCAGTATTTT. The chain has TRBV27 and TRBJ2-3; D perhaps matches TRBD2 (6 bases). The ends were cut back, 7 bases at V and 0 bases at J, with 14 bases in the middle. Germline lookup yields CDR1 MNHEY and CDR2 SMNVEV (reference sequence). The length of the CDR3 is 15 residues.

This clonotype was counted a few times. V and J are TRBV15 and TRBJ2-1; TRBD1 might be the D (5 bases). Germline V CDR1 and CDR2: LNHNV, YYDKDF (reference sequence). Trimming took 3 bases from V and 2 from J, leaving 14 bases between them. CDR3 length equals 16 residues. In DNA, the CDR3 is TGTGCCACCAGCAGCTACGACAGCATAGCCTACAATGAGCAGTTCTTC. Amino acids: CATSSYDSIAYNEQFF.

This clonotype was counted a few times. V is TRBV5-1 and J is TRBJ2-1; 13 nucleotides line up with TRBD2. With V trimmed by 0 bases and J by 2 bases, 8 bases remained unmatched. Germline CDR1 SGHRS, CDR2 YFSETQ. This CDR3 is 19 amino acids long. CDR3 residues: CASSLGVGLAGPTYNEQFF. CDR3 DNA sequence: TGCGCCAGCAGCTTGGGAGTGGGACTAGCGGGGCCGACCTACAATGAGCAGTTCTTC.

The rearrangement joins TRBV6-5 to TRBJ2-5; no clear D. The CDR3 extends over 14 amino acids. Trimming pared 4 bases from V and 6 bases from J, leaving 15 bases between. CDR1 and CDR2 from the germline V gene are MNHEY and SVGAGI. CDR3 sequence (DNA): TGTGCCAGCAGTTCAAACTGGGAAGGGAAGACCCAGTACTTC. This sequence encodes CASSSNWEGKTQYF.

The V and J genes are TRBV15 and TRBJ1-1, with D maybe TRBD1 (5 bases). This CDR3 has 14 amino acids. Germline V gives CDR1 LNHNV, CDR2 YYDKDF (reference sequence). V was shortened by 3 bases and J by 4 bases, with 12 bases between the two germline ends. This CDR3 is CATSRQGEGTEAFF. CDR3 bases: TGTGCCACCAGCAGGCAGGGCGAGGGCACTGAAGCTTTCTTT.

This clonotype was observed a handful of times. The chain combines TRBV15 with TRBJ2-1; possible D gene TRBD1, 5 bases. The CDR3 loop spans 15 amino acids. V was pared by 4 bases and J by 1 base, with 11 bases between. Germline V lookup: CDR1 LNHNV, CDR2 YYDKDF (reference sequence). CDR3 sequence: CATSTATDSYNEQFF. The CDR3, as DNA: TGTGCCACCAGCACCGCGACAGATTCCTACAATGAGCAGTTCTTC. Full variable domain (remainder filled in from reference TRBV15 and TRBJ2-1): DAMVIQNPRYQVTQFGKPVTLSCSQTLNHNVMYWYQQKSSQAPKLLFHYYDKDFNNEADTPDNFQSRRPNTSFCFLDIRSPGLGDTAMYLCATSTATDSYNEQFFGPGTRLTVL.